This TCR beta chain was sequenced for a study of blood T cell repertoires in COVID-19. Background on the study: Italy, Spain and the United States were the sources of the convalescent and acute COVID-19 samples. Sources were T cells, B-cell-depleted T cells, or PBMCs; the material itself was cDNA or gDNA.

The V and J ends lost 0 bases and 10 bases respectively, with 11 bases between them. This CDR3 contains 14 residues. Germline loops: CDR1 SGHRS, CDR2 YFSETQ. Clones were read by immunoSEQ multiplex PCR, and TCRdb kept only the in-frame ones, dropping some. The sample has 210,000 or so clones, about 90% seen once. Specimen: peripheral blood. This receptor was taken from a man in his forties with active or convalescent COVID-19. The chain is built from TRBV5-1 and TRBJ1-6, with unresolved D. The CDR3 loop reads CASSLGPGESPLHF. The DNA of the CDR3 is TGCGCCAGCAGCTTGGGGCCCGGGGAATCACCCCTCCACTTT.